This section outlines one T cell receptor beta chain sequence together with its context. What it recognizes is unknown. This entry belongs to a study of glioma-infiltrating T cells after dendritic cell vaccination. Unmatched junction bases numbered 13, after V lost 3 bases and J lost 0 bases. Germline V CDR1 and CDR2: MNHEY, SMNVEV (reference sequence). The CDR3 loop spans 19 amino acids. Libraries were prepared by immunoSEQ multiplex PCR; TCRdb keeps only in-frame clonotypes and omits some of them. The data show about 65,000 clones, approximately 89% seen once. Time point reported: after dendritic cell vaccination, including at tumor progression/relapse. PBMC were collected before vaccination, two weeks after the third vaccination, and at progression. Study findings and constraints: The cohort had few patients with full blood and tumor sets. Patients with more pretreatment TILs had longer time to progression and survival.

The rearrangement joins TRBV27 to TRBJ2-4; 8 bases fit TRBD1. This specimen consisted of blood, obtained after dendritic cell vaccination. This sequence originates from a human donor with glioblastoma. Here the CDR3 reads CASSFGGQVADLAKNIQYF. The CDR3 DNA sequence: TGTGCCAGCAGTTTCGGGGGACAGGTTGCTGACTTAGCCAAAAACATTCAGTACTTC.